A selection of T cell receptor beta chains follows, all from one sample in a study of blood T cell repertoires in COVID-19. Using immunoSEQ multiplex PCR, the repertoire was profiled, and TCRdb retains in-frame clones only, with some absent. The sample lists 130,000 or so clones; roughly four fifths were seen once. Sequencing was performed on peripheral blood. The receptor set was obtained from a human donor in a cohort sampled during active COVID-19. CDR3s include the opening cysteine and the closing phenylalanine or tryptophan. The D gene is left open where the match is weak. Size tells how often a clone was seen (once, few, many) or the class of an expanded clone, and some rows leave it out.

J gene,V gene,clone size,D gene,CDR3 DNA,CDR3 protein
TRBJ1-1,TRBV7-9,-,TRBD1,TGTGCCAGCAGCCCACCCGGACAGGCCAACACTGAAGCTTTCTTT,CASSPPGQANTEAFF
TRBJ1-5,TRBV19,-,TRBD1,TGTGCCAGTAGGAGGGACAGCTTCATTTTCAAGCCCCAGCATTTT,CASRRDSFIFKPQHF
TRBJ2-5,TRBV10-1,-,TRBD2,TGCGCCAGCAGTTCGGACGGGGGGGCCGAAGAGACCCAGTACTTC,CASSSDGGAEETQYF
TRBJ2-5,TRBV4-1,-,-,TGCGCCAGCAGCCAAGCGCGGGTTGAGACCCAGTACTTC,CASSQARVETQYF
TRBJ1-1,TRBV28,-,-,TGTGCCAGCAGTTCCTGGGGGCAGGCAAGTCCTGAAGCTTTCTTT,CASSSWGQASPEAFF
TRBJ2-5,TRBV7-9,-,-,TGTGCCAGCAGCCGTCGGGTCTTCCCGCAAGAGACCCAGTACTTC,CASSRRVFPQETQYF
TRBJ1-4,TRBV10-3,-,-,TGTGCCATCAGTGAAGGCGGTTTGAATGAAAAACTGTTTTTT,CAISEGGLNEKLFF
TRBJ1-5,TRBV7-8,-,TRBD1,TGTGCCAGCAACCCGCGGGAGGGGGCCCAGGGACCCCAGCATTTT,CASNPREGAQGPQHF
TRBJ2-1,TRBV19,-,-,TGTGCCAGTAGTATTGGCGTTCGAGGTCCACCCTACAATGAGCAGTTCTTC,CASSIGVRGPPYNEQFF
TRBJ1-5,TRBV18,once,TRBD1,TGTGCCAGCTCACTAAAAGGGACAGGGAATGGCAATCAGCCCCAGCATTTT,CASSLKGTGNGNQPQHF
TRBJ1-2,TRBV6-6,-,-,TGTGCCAGCAGTCCGACAGGCCTCTCTTATGGCTACACCTTC,CASSPTGLSYGYTF
TRBJ2-5,TRBV27,-,TRBD2,TGTGCCAGCAGCCCGGCAGGACTAGCGGGCCAAGAGACCCAGTACTTC,CASSPAGLAGQETQYF
TRBJ2-3,TRBV4-1,few,TRBD1,TGCGCCAGCAGCTGGACAGGAGGAGGAGATACGCAGTATTTT,CASSWTGGGDTQYF
TRBJ2-2,TRBV11-3,-,TRBD1,TGTGCCAGCAGCTGGACAGGGTTCGCCGGGGAGCTGTTTTTT,CASSWTGFAGELFF
TRBJ1-5,TRBV7-6,few,-,TGTGCCAGCAGCTTATACAATCAGCCCCAGCATTTT,CASSLYNQPQHF
TRBJ1-1,TRBV7-2,-,-,TGTGCCAGCAGCCTCAGAGGCGCCCCGGTCGAGGCTTTCTTT,CASSLRGAPVEAFF
TRBJ2-1,TRBV7-8,-,TRBD2,TGTGCCAGCAGCCCAGCGGGGGGGCTAGGGTCCTACAATGAGCAGTTCTTC,CASSPAGGLGSYNEQFF
TRBJ1-5,TRBV19,-,TRBD1,TGTGCCAGTGGAAGAGACAGGGGAGGGAATCAGCCCCAGCATTTT,CASGRDRGGNQPQHF
TRBJ1-2,TRBV6-5,-,TRBD1,TGTGCCAGCAGTCCGGACAGGGGCTATGGCTACACCTTC,CASSPDRGYGYTF
TRBJ2-1,TRBV19,-,-,TGTGCCATCCGGGACGAGAGGGGGAAGGTTGTTGAGCAGTTCTTC,CAIRDERGKVVEQFF
TRBJ2-1,TRBV9,-,TRBD2,TGTGCCAGCAGCGTAGGGGGACTAGCGTTGACCAATGAGCAGTTCTTC,CASSVGGLALTNEQFF
TRBJ1-5,TRBV6-5,-,-,TGTGCCAGCAGTTTCAGGGGTAATCAGCCCCAGCATTTT,CASSFRGNQPQHF
TRBJ1-5,TRBV6-5,-,TRBD1,TGTGCCAGCAGTTCACAGGGGGCGGGTAGCAATCAGCCCCAGCATTTT,CASSSQGAGSNQPQHF
TRBJ1-2,TRBV29-1,-,-,TGCAGCGTTTCGACTGTTTCCCTTAACTATGGCTACACCTTC,CSVSTVSLNYGYTF
TRBJ2-3,TRBV30,-,-,TGTGCCTGGAGTCCCATTGAGGATACGCAGTATTTT,CAWSPIEDTQYF
TRBJ1-6,TRBV30,few,-,TGTGCCTGGACCGCCCGTGAGCCACCCCTCCACTTT,CAWTAREPPLHF
TRBJ2-4,TRBV28,-,-,TGTGCCAGCAGACGGGACATAGCCGGCGAGGGGACCAAAAACATTCAGTACTTC,CASRRDIAGEGTKNIQYF
TRBJ2-3,TRBV9,-,TRBD1,TGTGCCAGCAGCGTAGAAGGGGGACAGGGCGATACGCAGTATTTT,CASSVEGGQGDTQYF
TRBJ2-5,TRBV7-6,-,TRBD2,TGTGCCAGCGGGGTAGCGGGGGGCCAAGAGACCCAGTACTTC,CASGVAGGQETQYF
TRBJ1-6,TRBV9,-,TRBD1,TGTGCCAGCAGCGTAGAAGGCAGGGGGCACTCACCCCTCCACTTT,CASSVEGRGHSPLHF
TRBJ2-5,TRBV6-2/TRBV6-3,-,TRBD2,TGTGCCAGCAGTCCGGGACTAGCCCAAGAGACCCAGTACTTC,CASSPGLAQETQYF
TRBJ2-7,TRBV7-9,many,-,TGTGCCAGCAGCTCCGGAAGAGGGCTAACCAAGGCCTACGAGCAGTACTTC,CASSSGRGLTKAYEQYF
TRBJ2-7,TRBV4-1,-,TRBD2,TGCGCCAGCAGCCAAAAAGCGGGGGTGTTCTACGAGCAGTACTTC,CASSQKAGVFYEQYF
TRBJ1-6,TRBV5-1,-,TRBD1,TGCGCCAGCAGACCACAGGGGACGAGTAATTCACCCCTCCACTTT,CASRPQGTSNSPLHF
TRBJ1-6,TRBV7-9,-,-,TGTAATGCCCCCCGTGCTCCACCACTTAGCCCCCTCCACTTT,CNAPRAPPLSPLHF
TRBJ2-2,TRBV29-1,-,TRBD1,TGCAGCGCCGGGACAGGGCCCCTCCAGCTGTTTTTT,CSAGTGPLQLFF
TRBJ2-7,TRBV3-1/TRBV3-2,-,TRBD1,TGTGCCAGCAGCCTCGGGGACAGGGCCTACGAGCAGTACTTC,CASSLGDRAYEQYF
TRBJ1-3,TRBV18,once,-,TGTGCCAGCTCACCACGGCTTACTTCAGGGGTAAAAGACTCTGGAAACACCATATATTTT,CASSPRLTSGVKDSGNTIYF
TRBJ2-5,TRBV5-5,-,-,TGTGCCAGCAGACCTGACAGATTCCAAGAGACCCAGTACTTC,CASRPDRFQETQYF
TRBJ1-4,TRBV3-1/TRBV3-2,once,-,TGTGCCAGCAGCCGGGGAGGGCTGGAAAAACTGTTTTTT,CASSRGGLEKLFF
TRBJ1-5,TRBV10-3,few,-,TGTGCCATCAGCGGGGGGGTTAGCAATCAGCCCCAGCATTTT,CAISGGVSNQPQHF
TRBJ1-1,TRBV9,-,TRBD1,TGTGCCAGTCGGAGGGGGCTAAACACTGAAGCTTTCTTT,CASRRGLNTEAFF
TRBJ2-5,TRBV10-1,few,TRBD2,TGCGCCAGCGTTAAGGGTTTGAGGGGAGGGAGAGAGACCCAGTACTTC,CASVKGLRGGRETQYF
TRBJ2-2,TRBV6-5,-,-,TGTGCCAGCAGTCAGGGATCCACCGGGGAGCTGTTTTTT,CASSQGSTGELFF
TRBJ2-7,TRBV6-5,-,TRBD1,TGTGCCAGCACAGGGGGCTACGAGCAGTACTTC,CASTGGYEQYF
TRBJ1-5,TRBV30,-,TRBD1,TGTGCCTGGAGTGTCGGGACAGGGATTTATAGCAATCAGCCCCAGCATTTT,CAWSVGTGIYSNQPQHF
TRBJ1-2,TRBV3-1/TRBV3-2,-,-,TGTGCCAGCAGCCAAGGATCCCAGGGGAATCATGGCTACACCTTC,CASSQGSQGNHGYTF
TRBJ2-7,TRBV5-1,few,TRBD1,TGCGCCAGCAGCTCACGGACAGGGGGCCTCGAGCAGTACTTC,CASSSRTGGLEQYF
TRBJ2-7,TRBV27,-,TRBD2,TGTGCCAGCAGTTCCCCCGGGCGGGGGGGGGACGAGCAGTACTTC,CASSSPGRGGDEQYF
TRBJ1-1,TRBV12-3/TRBV12-4,-,-,TGTGCCAGCAGTTTTCGCAGGGACACTGAAGCTTTCTTT,CASSFRRDTEAFF
TRBJ1-1,TRBV19,-,-,TGTGCCAGTACTGGGGTCGGGGGAGGAACTGAAGCTTTCTTT,CASTGVGGGTEAFF
TRBJ2-5,TRBV5-4,-,-,TGTGCCAGCAGCTTGTGGGGAGGAGAGACCCAGTACTTC,CASSLWGGETQYF
TRBJ1-4,TRBV28,-,TRBD1,TGTGCCAGCAGTACCTCCGGGACAGGGAATGAAAAACTGTTTTTT,CASSTSGTGNEKLFF
TRBJ1-4,TRBV9,-,-,TGTGCCAGCAGCGTAGGAGCAGGAAATGAAAAACTGTTTTTT,CASSVGAGNEKLFF